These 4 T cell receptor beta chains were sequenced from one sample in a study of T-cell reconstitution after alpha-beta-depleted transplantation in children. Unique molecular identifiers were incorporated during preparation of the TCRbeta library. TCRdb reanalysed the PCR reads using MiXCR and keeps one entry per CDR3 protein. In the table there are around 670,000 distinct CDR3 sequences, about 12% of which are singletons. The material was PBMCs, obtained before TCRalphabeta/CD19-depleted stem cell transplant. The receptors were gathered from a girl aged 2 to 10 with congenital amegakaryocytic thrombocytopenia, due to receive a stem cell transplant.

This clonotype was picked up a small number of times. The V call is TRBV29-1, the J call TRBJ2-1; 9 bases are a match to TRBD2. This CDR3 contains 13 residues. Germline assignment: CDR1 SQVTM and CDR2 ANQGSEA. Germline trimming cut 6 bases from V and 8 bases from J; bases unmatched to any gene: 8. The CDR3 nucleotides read TGCAGCGTCGAGGCGGGAGGGCCCTATGAGCAGTTCTTC. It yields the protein CSVEAGGPYEQFF.

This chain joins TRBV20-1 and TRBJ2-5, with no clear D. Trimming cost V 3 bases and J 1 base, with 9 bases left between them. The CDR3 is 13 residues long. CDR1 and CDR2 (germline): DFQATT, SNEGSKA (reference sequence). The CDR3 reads CSASSNPQETQYF. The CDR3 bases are TGCAGTGCTAGTTCCAACCCCCAAGAGACCCAGTACTTC.

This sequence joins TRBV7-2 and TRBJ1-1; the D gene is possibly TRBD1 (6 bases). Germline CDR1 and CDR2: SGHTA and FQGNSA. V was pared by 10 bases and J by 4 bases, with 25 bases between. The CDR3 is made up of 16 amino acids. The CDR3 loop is CATRAGHQPRATEAFF. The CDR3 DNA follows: TGTGCCACCAGGGCGGGACACCAACCTCGCGCCACTGAAGCTTTCTTT.

This CDR3 reads CATSEAGQGVSYEQYF. Written as DNA, the CDR3 is TGTGCCACCAGTGAGGCGGGACAGGGAGTCTCCTACGAGCAGTACTTC. This rearrangement joins TRBV24-1 to TRBJ2-7; 9 bases are a match to TRBD1. CDR1 is KGHDR and CDR2 is SFDVKD in the germline V gene. V shed 4 bases, J shed 0 bases, and the junction held 6 bases outside the gene matches. This CDR3 is built from 16 residues.